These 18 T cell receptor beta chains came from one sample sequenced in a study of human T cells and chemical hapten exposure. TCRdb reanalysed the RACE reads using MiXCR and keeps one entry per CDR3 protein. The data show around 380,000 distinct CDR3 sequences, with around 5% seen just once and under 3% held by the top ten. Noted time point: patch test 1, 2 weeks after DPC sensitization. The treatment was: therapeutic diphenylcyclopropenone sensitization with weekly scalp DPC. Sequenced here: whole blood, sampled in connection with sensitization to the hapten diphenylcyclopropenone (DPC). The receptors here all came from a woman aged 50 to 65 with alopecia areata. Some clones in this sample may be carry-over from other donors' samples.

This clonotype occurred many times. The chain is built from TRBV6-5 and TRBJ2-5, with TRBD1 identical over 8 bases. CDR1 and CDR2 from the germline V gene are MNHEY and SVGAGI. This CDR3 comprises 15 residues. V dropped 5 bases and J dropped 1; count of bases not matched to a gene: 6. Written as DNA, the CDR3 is TGTGCCAGCAGTCTGTTGGACAGGGCCCAAGAGACCCAGTACTTC. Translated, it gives CASSLLDRAQETQYF.

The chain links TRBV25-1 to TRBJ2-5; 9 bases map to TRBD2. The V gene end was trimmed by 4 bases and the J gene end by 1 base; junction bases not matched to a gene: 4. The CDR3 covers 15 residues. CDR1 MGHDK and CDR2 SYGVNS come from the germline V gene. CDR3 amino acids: CASSASTSGQETQYF. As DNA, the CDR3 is TGTGCCAGCAGTGCCTCGACTAGCGGCCAAGAGACCCAGTACTTC.

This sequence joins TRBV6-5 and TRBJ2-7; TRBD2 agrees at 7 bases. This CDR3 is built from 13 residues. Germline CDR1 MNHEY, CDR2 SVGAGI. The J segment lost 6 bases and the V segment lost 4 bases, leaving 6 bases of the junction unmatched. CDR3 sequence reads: CASSSRGDREQYF. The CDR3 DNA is TGTGCCAGCAGTTCCCGGGGGGATCGCGAGCAGTACTTC.

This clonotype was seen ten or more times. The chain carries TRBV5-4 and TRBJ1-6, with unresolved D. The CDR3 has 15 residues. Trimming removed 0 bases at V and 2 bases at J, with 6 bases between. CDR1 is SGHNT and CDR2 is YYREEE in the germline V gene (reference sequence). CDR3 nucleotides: TGTGCCAGCAGCTTGGAGGCGACCTATAATTCACCCCTCCACTTT. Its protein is CASSLEATYNSPLHF.

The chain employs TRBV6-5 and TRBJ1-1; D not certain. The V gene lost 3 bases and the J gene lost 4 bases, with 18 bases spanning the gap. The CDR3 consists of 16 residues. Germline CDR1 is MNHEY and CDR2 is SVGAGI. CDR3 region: CASSYNGVRGTTEAFF. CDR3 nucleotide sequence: TGTGCCAGCAGTTATAACGGGGTGCGGGGTACCACTGAAGCTTTCTTT.

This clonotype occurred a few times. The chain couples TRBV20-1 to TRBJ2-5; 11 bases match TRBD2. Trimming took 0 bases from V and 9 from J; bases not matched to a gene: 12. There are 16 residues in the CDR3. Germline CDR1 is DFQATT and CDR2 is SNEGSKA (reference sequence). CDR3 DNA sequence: TGCAGTGCTAGAGAACCGCAACAGACTAGCGGGGCGGCCCAGTACTTC. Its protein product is CSAREPQQTSGAAQYF.

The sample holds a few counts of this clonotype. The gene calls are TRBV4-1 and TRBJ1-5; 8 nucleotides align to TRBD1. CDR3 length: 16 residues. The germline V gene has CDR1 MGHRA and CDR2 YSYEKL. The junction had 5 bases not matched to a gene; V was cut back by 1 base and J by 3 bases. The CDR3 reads CASSQAGGDPNQPQHF. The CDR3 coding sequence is TGCGCCAGCAGCCAAGCAGGGGGCGATCCCAATCAGCCCCAGCATTTT.

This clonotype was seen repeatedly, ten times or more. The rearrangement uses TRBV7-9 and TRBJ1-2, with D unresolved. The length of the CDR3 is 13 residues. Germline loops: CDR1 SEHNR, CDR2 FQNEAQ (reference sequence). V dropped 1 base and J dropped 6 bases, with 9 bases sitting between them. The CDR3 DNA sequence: TGTGCCAGCAGCTTAGTTTCTGTGAATGGCTACACCTTC. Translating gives CASSLVSVNGYTF.

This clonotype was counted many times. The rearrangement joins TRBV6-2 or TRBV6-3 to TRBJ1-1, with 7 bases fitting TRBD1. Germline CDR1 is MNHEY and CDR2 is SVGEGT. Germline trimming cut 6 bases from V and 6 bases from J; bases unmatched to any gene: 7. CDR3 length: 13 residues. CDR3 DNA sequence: TGTGCCAGCAGCGATTACCAGGGGGCTGAAGCTTTCTTT. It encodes CASSDYQGAEAFF.

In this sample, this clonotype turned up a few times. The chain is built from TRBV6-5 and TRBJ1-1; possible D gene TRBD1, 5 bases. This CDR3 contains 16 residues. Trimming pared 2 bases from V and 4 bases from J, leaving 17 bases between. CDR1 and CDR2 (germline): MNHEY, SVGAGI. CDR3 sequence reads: CASSYSPGSGPTEAFF. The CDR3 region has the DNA TGTGCCAGCAGTTACAGCCCTGGGTCGGGGCCCACTGAAGCTTTCTTT.

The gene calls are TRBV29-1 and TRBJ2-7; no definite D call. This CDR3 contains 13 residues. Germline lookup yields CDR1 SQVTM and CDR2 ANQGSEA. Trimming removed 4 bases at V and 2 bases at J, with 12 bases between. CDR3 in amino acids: CSVVGLGPYEQYF. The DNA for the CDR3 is TGCAGCGTTGTTGGTCTCGGCCCCTACGAGCAGTACTTC.

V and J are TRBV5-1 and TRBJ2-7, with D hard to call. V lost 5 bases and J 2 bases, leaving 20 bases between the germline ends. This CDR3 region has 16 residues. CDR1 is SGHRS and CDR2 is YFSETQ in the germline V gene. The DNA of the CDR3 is TGCGCCAGCAGATTTACCCCCCAGAGCGAAGCCTACGAGCAGTACTTC. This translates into CASRFTPQSEAYEQYF.

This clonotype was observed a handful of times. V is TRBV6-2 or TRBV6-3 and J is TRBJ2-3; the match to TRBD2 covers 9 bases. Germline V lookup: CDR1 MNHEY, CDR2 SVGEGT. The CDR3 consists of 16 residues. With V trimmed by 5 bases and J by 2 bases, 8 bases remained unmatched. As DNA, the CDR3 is TGTGCCAGCAGTACCCTCCTAGCGGGAACCACAGATACGCAGTATTTT. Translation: CASSTLLAGTTDTQYF.

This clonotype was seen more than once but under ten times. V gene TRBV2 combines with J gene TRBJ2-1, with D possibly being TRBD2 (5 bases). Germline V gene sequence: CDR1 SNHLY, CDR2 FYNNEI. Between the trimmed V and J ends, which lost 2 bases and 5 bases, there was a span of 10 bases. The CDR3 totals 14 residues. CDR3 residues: CASSETLRDNEQFF. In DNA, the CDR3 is TGTGCCAGCAGTGAAACCTTGAGGGACAATGAGCAGTTCTTC. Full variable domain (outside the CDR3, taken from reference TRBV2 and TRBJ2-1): EPEVTQTPSHQVTQMGQEVILRCVPISNHLYFYWYRQILGQKVEFLVSFYNNEISEKSEIFDDQFSVERPDGSNFTLKIRSTKLEDSAMYFCASSETLRDNEQFFGPGTRLTVL.

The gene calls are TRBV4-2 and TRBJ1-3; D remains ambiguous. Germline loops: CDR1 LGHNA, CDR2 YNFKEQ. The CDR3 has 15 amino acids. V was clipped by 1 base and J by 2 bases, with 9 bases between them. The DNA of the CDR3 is TGTGCCAGCAGCCAAGGGGTAGGGCCTGGAAACACCATATATTTT. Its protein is CASSQGVGPGNTIYF.

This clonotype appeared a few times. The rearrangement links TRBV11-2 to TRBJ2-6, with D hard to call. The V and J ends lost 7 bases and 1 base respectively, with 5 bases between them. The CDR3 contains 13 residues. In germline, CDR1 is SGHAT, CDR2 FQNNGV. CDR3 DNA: TGTGCCAGCATCGAGTCTGGGGCCAACGTCCTGACTTTC. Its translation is CASIESGANVLTF.

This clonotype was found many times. CDR3 nucleotides: TGTGCCAGCAGCTTGACAGGGGTGCACGAGCAGTACTTC. It translates to CASSLTGVHEQYF. V is TRBV11-2 and J is TRBJ2-7, with 8 bases that match TRBD1. J was trimmed by 5 bases and V by 3 bases; bases with no gene match: 3. The germline V gene has CDR1 SGHAT and CDR2 FQNNGV. This CDR3 region has 13 residues.

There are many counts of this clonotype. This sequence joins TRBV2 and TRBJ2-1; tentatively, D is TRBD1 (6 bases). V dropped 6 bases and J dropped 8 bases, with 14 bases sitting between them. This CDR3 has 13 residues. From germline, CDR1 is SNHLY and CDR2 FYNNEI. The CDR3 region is CASRETGPDEQFF. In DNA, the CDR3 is TGTGCCAGCAGAGAAACAGGGCCCGATGAGCAGTTCTTC.